The 4 T cell receptor beta chains in this list originate from one sample, sequenced in a study of vaccination and CD4 T cells after COVID-19 (dated by TCRdb to between 2021 and 2023). The library was prepared using PCR. Sequencing relied on an Illumina iSeq 100. DNA from cultured CD4+ T cells underwent TCR sequencing with the Oncomine TCR Beta short-read assay at the Johns Hopkins FTIC core. The public reads were quality trimmed at Q25 with fastp and then assembled into clones with MiXCR by TCRdb, keeping productive beta chains. Entries that share a CDR3 protein sequence are merged under the most common genes and DNA. The sample contains approximately 3,000 distinct CDR3 sequences, 30% to 35% of them found a single time. 60% of the sample lies in the top ten. Their recognized antigens are unknown. In light of the paper, this sample's treatment or condition label describes: approximately 11-day PBMC culture with coronavirus spike peptide pools or control peptides (ViraFEST assay).

The sequencing used CD4+ T cells from blood, cultured in vitro, collected after SARS-CoV-2 vaccination. The receptors here all came from a human donor who had recovered from COVID-19.

The chain is built from TRBV29-1 and TRBJ1-2, with unresolved D. CDR1 is SQVTM and CDR2 is ANQGSEA in the germline V gene. V was cut by 4 bases and J by 2 bases, with 11 bases left in between. CDR3 length: 13 amino acids. In nucleotides, the CDR3 is TGCAGCGTTGTTCAAACAGAGAACTATGGCTACACCTTC. This sequence encodes CSVVQTENYGYTF.

This clonotype came up a few times. This rearrangement joins TRBV19 to TRBJ2-7; either TRBD1 or TRBD2 may fit D (6 bases each). Germline values: CDR1 LNHDA, CDR2 SQIVND (reference sequence). Trimming left V 2 bases short and J 6 bases short, with 20 bases between. This CDR3 region has 16 residues. The CDR3, as DNA: TGTGCCAGTAGTATAAGGGGGGACGGTTCCTCTTCCGAGCAGTACTTC. This codes for CASSIRGDGSSSEQYF.

J is TRBJ1-6 and V is TRBV20-1; 10 bases match TRBD1. The J segment lost 7 bases and the V segment lost 5 bases, leaving 5 bases of the junction unmatched. The CDR3 length is 14 residues. In germline, CDR1 is DFQATT, CDR2 SNEGSKA (reference sequence). CDR3 DNA sequence: TGCAGTGCTCAAAGGACAGGGGGGAATTCACCCCTCCACTTT. Protein sequence: CSAQRTGGNSPLHF.

This clonotype is termed medium-sized. The chain carries TRBV7-2 and TRBJ2-5, with TRBD2 as a possible D gene (6 bases). CDR1 and CDR2 (germline): SGHTA, FQGNSA. V was shortened by 5 bases and J by 1 base, with 11 bases between the two germline ends. The CDR3 spans 14 residues. For the CDR3, the DNA is TGTGCCAGCAGCCGACTAGGTAGCCAAGAGACCCAGTACTTC. Translated, it gives CASSRLGSQETQYF.